These 27 T cell receptor beta chains came from one sample sequenced in a study of identical twins. TCRdb re-analysed the 5' RACE reads in MiXCR, keeping a single row per CDR3 protein. The sample holds 250,000 to 350,000 distinct CDR3 sequences, less than 9% seen once. This same sample was also part of a study on yellow fever vaccine responses in identical twins.

Input material: memory (CD45RO+) T cells sorted from blood. The origin of the receptors is a woman younger than 35 in good health.

The chain has TRBV4-1 and TRBJ2-2, with TRBD2 identical over 7 bases. CDR1 and CDR2 from the germline V gene are MGHRA and YSYEKL. This CDR3 region has 15 residues. The junction had 2 bases not matched to a gene; V was cut back by 0 bases and J by 4 bases. This CDR3 reads CASSQDWGGTGELFF. The CDR3 DNA follows: TGCGCCAGCAGCCAAGATTGGGGGGGCACCGGGGAGCTGTTTTTT.

This clonotype turned up a few times. The chain is built from TRBV6-4 and TRBJ2-3, with 9 bases matching TRBD2. Germline values: CDR1 MRHNA, CDR2 SNTAGT. This CDR3 comprises 16 residues. V shed 0 bases, J shed 4 bases, and the junction held 5 bases outside the gene matches. DNA for the CDR3: TGTGCCAGCAGTGACTCAGGCGGGGGGGCCTCAGATACGCAGTATTTT. Its protein is CASSDSGGGASDTQYF.

The chain recombines TRBV28 with TRBJ1-1; tentatively, D is TRBD1 (5 bases). The CDR3 sequence is 13 residues long. Trimming shortened V by 2 bases and J by 3 bases, and 7 bases separated the two germline ends. CDR1 MDHEN and CDR2 SYDVKM come from the germline V gene. The CDR3 DNA is TGTGCCAGCAGTTTACGCAGGGACACTGAAGCTTTCTTT. Translating it yields CASSLRRDTEAFF.

This clonotype appeared many times. The chain uses TRBV7-2 and TRBJ1-1; 10 bases are shared with TRBD1. Germline values: CDR1 SGHTA, CDR2 FQGNSA. The CDR3 runs 15 residues. Germline trimming cut 1 base from V and 11 bases from J; bases unmatched to any gene: 10. This chain's CDR3 is CASSLEGQGCWRAFF. The CDR3 nucleotides are TGTGCCAGCAGCTTAGAGGGACAGGGGTGTTGGCGGGCTTTCTTT. The variable domain in full, completed from reference TRBV7-2 and TRBJ1-1, reads GAGVSQSPSNKVTEKGKDVELRCDPISGHTALYWYRQSLGQGLEFLIYFQGNSAPDKSGLPSDRFSAERTGGSVSTLTIQRTQQEDSAVYLCASSLEGQGCWRAFFGQGTRLTVV.

Only a few counts were recorded for this clonotype. CDR3 DNA: TGCGCCAGCAGCTTGGGAGGGGTCCTAACCTGGGAGACCCAGTACTTC. Translated, it gives CASSLGGVLTWETQYF. The chain combines TRBV5-1 with TRBJ2-5, with D perhaps being TRBD1 or TRBD2 (5 bases each). Deletions cut 0 bases from V and 5 bases from J, with 17 bases between. Germline loops: CDR1 SGHRS, CDR2 YFSETQ. There are 16 residues in the CDR3.

The chain combines TRBV20-1 with TRBJ1-2; perhaps TRBD1 as D (6 bases). V was pared by 3 bases and J by 0 bases, with 14 bases between. The CDR3 length is 15 residues. Germline V gene sequence: CDR1 DFQATT, CDR2 SNEGSKA (reference sequence). The CDR3 is CSASRQGKANYGYTF. CDR3 coding DNA: TGCAGTGCTAGTCGCCAGGGGAAAGCTAACTATGGCTACACCTTC.

The V call is TRBV14, the J call TRBJ1-6; D is ambiguous. This CDR3 contains 15 residues. Germline-derived CDR1 and CDR2 are SGHDN and FVKESK. Trimming removed 1 base at V and 4 bases at J, with 8 bases between. CDR3 sequence reads: CASSQVAVYNSPLHF. In DNA, the CDR3 is TGTGCCAGCAGCCAAGTCGCGGTTTATAATTCACCCCTCCACTTT.

The chain links TRBV27 to TRBJ2-1, with 9 bases identical to TRBD1. The germline gives CDR1 MNHEY, CDR2 SMNVEV (reference sequence). The CDR3 is 15 residues long. V was clipped by 6 bases and J by 7 bases; unmatched bases: 10. In DNA, the CDR3 is TGTGCCAGCAGGCGTAAGACAGGGGGAGGGAATGAGCAGTTCTTC. Its translation: CASRRKTGGGNEQFF.

This clonotype has a handful of counts. The chain carries TRBV7-9 and TRBJ1-1, with no clear D. V lost 1 base to trimming and J lost 3 bases, with 15 bases between them. This CDR3 contains 16 residues. CDR1 SEHNR and CDR2 FQNEAQ come from the germline V gene (reference sequence). CDR3 in amino acids: CASSLGLPAMDTEAFF. The CDR3 bases are TGTGCCAGCAGCTTAGGTCTGCCAGCCATGGACACTGAAGCTTTCTTT.

This clonotype was seen more than once but under ten times. This rearrangement joins TRBV6-1 to TRBJ2-5; 7 nucleotides agree with TRBD1. Germline CDR1 MNHNS, CDR2 SASEGT. CDR3 length: 13 residues. The trim removed 7 bases at V and 2 bases at J, leaving 4 bases unmatched. CDR3 amino acids: CASTGQLQETQYF. The CDR3 DNA reads as TGTGCCAGCACGGGACAGTTACAAGAGACCCAGTACTTC.

The chain joins TRBV5-1 to TRBJ1-3; D is possibly TRBD1 (5 bases). Trimming stripped 3 bases from V and 2 bases from J, with 12 bases between. This CDR3 comprises 15 residues. Per germline, CDR1 SGHRS and CDR2 YFSETQ. The CDR3 reads CASSSLGRAGNTIYF. The DNA of the CDR3 is TGCGCCAGCAGCTCTCTGGGCAGGGCTGGAAACACCATATATTTT.

A few counts support this clonotype. The chain combines TRBV2 with TRBJ2-6; D gene unclear. The length of the CDR3 is 16 residues. Germline CDR1 reads SNHLY; CDR2 reads FYNNEI. V lost 9 bases and J lost 0, with 15 bases in between. CDR3 nucleotide sequence: TGTGCCAGAACCCCTGCGATGGGCTCTGGGGCCAACGTCCTGACTTTC. Its protein product is CARTPAMGSGANVLTF.

This clonotype was observed many times. The chain has TRBV18 and TRBJ2-7, with D hard to call. The length of the CDR3 is 13 residues. Trimming took off 2 bases at V and 6 bases at J, with 11 bases between the two ends. Germline CDR1 KGHSH, CDR2 LQKENI. The CDR3 DNA is TGTGCCAGCTCACCAACTGGGGAAGGCGAGCAGTACGTC. It codes for CASSPTGEGEQYV.

The genes are TRBV10-2 and TRBJ2-1; no clear D gene. V gave up 2 bases and J gave up 5 bases, with 10 bases separating them. CDR1 and CDR2 (germline): WSHSY, SAAADI. CDR3 length: 14 residues. The CDR3 here is CASSERPWDNEQFF. CDR3 nucleotides: TGCGCCAGCAGTGAGAGACCCTGGGACAATGAGCAGTTCTTC.

This clonotype was recorded many times. The CDR3 region is CASSLALGGQAYNEQFF. The CDR3 DNA reads TGTGCCAGCAGTTTAGCGTTGGGGGGACAGGCATACAATGAGCAGTTCTTC. V and J are TRBV12-3 or TRBV12-4 and TRBJ2-1; 8 positions agree with TRBD1. Trimming removed 0 bases from V and 4 bases from J; junction bases left unmatched: 8. This CDR3 has 17 amino acids.

In its sample, this clonotype was seen a few times. This chain links TRBV7-8 with TRBJ2-1; 10 bases fit TRBD2. V lost 0 bases and J lost 3; bases outside the gene matches: 8. This CDR3 has 18 residues. Germline loops: CDR1 SGHVS, CDR2 FQNEAQ. CDR3 sequence (DNA): TGTGCCAGCAGCTTAGCCGCTAGCGGGAGAGGGGGCTACAATGAGCAGTTCTTC. Its protein is CASSLAASGRGGYNEQFF.

This clonotype was detected many times. V gene TRBV9 combines with J gene TRBJ2-5; possible D gene TRBD2, 7 bases. V lost 3 bases and J 1 base, leaving 13 bases between the germline ends. This CDR3 has 15 residues. Germline V gene lookup returns CDR1 SGDLS and CDR2 YYNGEE. The CDR3 bases are TGTGCCAGCAGCGAGGGGGGGGTCTTCCAAGAGACCCAGTACTTC. This sequence encodes CASSEGGVFQETQYF.

The chain has TRBV5-1 and TRBJ2-5; 14 bases fit TRBD2. Per the germline V gene, CDR1 is SGHRS and CDR2 is YFSETQ. Trimming at V came to 4 bases and at J to 5 bases, leaving 7 bases not matched to a gene. The CDR3 covers 16 residues. The CDR3 DNA follows: TGCGCCAGCAGCCCGGGACTAGCGGGGGTGAGGGAGACCCAGTACTTC. Protein sequence: CASSPGLAGVRETQYF.

The chain joins TRBV6-5 to TRBJ2-4; D possibly corresponds to TRBD2 (5 bases). The ends were cut back, 7 bases at V and 1 base at J, with 11 bases in the middle. Germline CDR1 reads MNHEY; CDR2 reads SVGAGI. The CDR3 consists of 14 residues. In nucleotides, the CDR3 is TGTGCCAGCACGTTGGGAGAGGCCAAAAACATTCAGTACTTC. Its protein product is CASTLGEAKNIQYF.

This clonotype has ten or more counts. The chain combines TRBV12-3 or TRBV12-4 with TRBJ1-1; D not resolved. The CDR3 contains 14 residues. The V end was cut by 4 bases, the J end by 4 bases, with 13 bases between. The CDR3 region is CASSWATTLTEAFF. CDR3 nucleotide sequence: TGTGCCAGCAGTTGGGCCACGACTCTCACTGAAGCTTTCTTT.

This clonotype was counted only a few times. V usage is TRBV12-3 or TRBV12-4 and J usage is TRBJ2-1; 9 bases agree with TRBD2. CDR3 length equals 13 residues. The junction had 10 bases not matched to a gene; V was cut back by 7 bases and J by 12 bases. CDR3 region: CASTLMGGGGQFF. CDR3 DNA: TGTGCCAGCACCCTCATGGGCGGGGGGGGGCAGTTCTTC.

This clonotype was seen only a few times. The chain carries TRBV6-1 and TRBJ2-7, with unresolved D. Germline V CDR1 and CDR2: MNHNS, SASEGT. V was trimmed by 4 bases and J by 4 bases, leaving 14 bases between them. The CDR3 totals 14 residues. The CDR3 spells CASSAPSAYYEQYV. The CDR3 coding sequence is TGTGCCAGCAGTGCCCCATCCGCGTATTACGAGCAGTACGTC.

This clonotype was found many times. The rearrangement joins TRBV15 to TRBJ2-5, with unresolved D. The CDR3 has 15 amino acids. CDR1 is LNHNV, CDR2 YYDKDF, per germline (reference sequence). Trimming took off 0 bases at V and 5 bases at J, with 13 bases between the two ends. DNA for the CDR3: TGTGCCACCAGCAGAGAAGGGAACAGATGGGAGACCCAGTACTTC. Its translation: CATSREGNRWETQYF.

There are many counts of this clonotype. V gene TRBV4-1 combines with J gene TRBJ2-4; the D call may be TRBD1 or TRBD2 (5 bases each). Germline CDR1 MGHRA, CDR2 YSYEKL. V shed 4 bases and J shed 1 base, with 11 bases lying between them. This CDR3 region has 15 residues. CDR3 in DNA: TGCGCCAGCAGCCCTGAGGGGTGGGCCAAAAACATTCAGTACTTC. Translating it yields CASSPEGWAKNIQYF.

The table lists this clonotype with a few counts. V gene TRBV5-6 combines with J gene TRBJ2-1; tentative D call: TRBD2 (5 bases). Germline V gives CDR1 SGHDT, CDR2 YYEEEE. Trimming cost V 1 base and J 6 bases, with 11 bases left between them. This CDR3 is built from 14 residues. This CDR3 reads CASSLYASPNEQFF. DNA for the CDR3: TGTGCCAGCAGCTTGTATGCTAGCCCCAATGAGCAGTTCTTC. Full variable domain (remainder filled in from reference TRBV5-6 and TRBJ2-1): DAGVTQSPTHLIKTRGQQVTLRCSPKSGHDTVSWYQQALGQGPQFIFQYYEEEERQRGNFPDRFSGHQFPNYSSELNVNALLLGDSALYLCASSLYASPNEQFFGPGTRLTVL.

This clonotype was counted a few times. The V and J genes are TRBV20-1 and TRBJ1-5; D not certain. This CDR3 region has 16 residues. Germline CDR1 and CDR2: DFQATT and SNEGSKA (reference sequence). V lost 3 bases, J lost 3 bases, and 18 bases lay in between. The CDR3 loop is CSARALGGKANQPQHF. The CDR3, as DNA: TGCAGTGCTAGGGCTTTAGGAGGGAAGGCCAATCAGCCCCAGCATTTT.

This clonotype was seen many times. V usage is TRBV15 and J usage is TRBJ2-1; no reliable D call. The CDR3 loop spans 13 amino acids. Germline V lookup: CDR1 LNHNV, CDR2 YYDKDF (reference sequence). V lost 5 bases and J lost 10, with 15 bases in between. CDR3 loop: CATSPDLVEEQFF. Written as DNA, the CDR3 is TGTGCCACCAGCCCGGACCTCGTTGAGGAGCAGTTCTTC.